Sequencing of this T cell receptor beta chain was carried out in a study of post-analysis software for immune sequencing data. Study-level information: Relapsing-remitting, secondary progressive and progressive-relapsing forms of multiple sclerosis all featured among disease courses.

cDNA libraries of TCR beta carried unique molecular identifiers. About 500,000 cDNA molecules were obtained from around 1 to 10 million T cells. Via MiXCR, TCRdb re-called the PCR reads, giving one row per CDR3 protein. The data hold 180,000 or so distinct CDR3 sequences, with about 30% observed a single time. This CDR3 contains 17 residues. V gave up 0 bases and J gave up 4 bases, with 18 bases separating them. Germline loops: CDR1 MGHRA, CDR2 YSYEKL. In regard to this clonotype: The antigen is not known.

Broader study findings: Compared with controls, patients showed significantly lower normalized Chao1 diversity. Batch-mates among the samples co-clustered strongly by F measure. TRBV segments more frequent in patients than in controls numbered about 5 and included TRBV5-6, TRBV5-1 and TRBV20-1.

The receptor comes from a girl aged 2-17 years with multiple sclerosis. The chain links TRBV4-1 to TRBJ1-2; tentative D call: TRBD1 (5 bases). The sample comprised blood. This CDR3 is CASSQDTGQGSIYGYTF. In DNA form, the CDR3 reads TGCGCCAGCAGCCAAGATACGGGGCAGGGTTCAATCTATGGCTACACCTTC.